Each of the 10 T cell receptor beta chains below was sequenced from the same sample in a study of identical twins. TCRdb reanalysed the 5' RACE reads using MiXCR and keeps one entry per CDR3 protein. The sample carries around 510,000 distinct CDR3 sequences, 14% recorded once. This sample was shared with a second study, whose subject was yellow fever vaccine responses in identical twins.

Material: CD4+ T cells sorted from blood. These receptors were taken from a woman aged 18-29 years in good health.

This clonotype was seen ten or more times. A much larger clone lies a single base off, so this may be a read error. The chain uses TRBV9 and TRBJ2-3; D unresolved. The CDR3 consists of 11 residues. Trimming left V 0 bases short and J 4 bases short, with 0 bases between. Germline CDR1 and CDR2: SGDLS and YYNGEE. CDR3 loop: CASSVADTQYF. The CDR3 DNA is TGTGCCAGCAGCGTAGCAGATACGCAGTATTTT.

The table lists this clonotype with many counts. This sequence joins TRBV5-6 and TRBJ2-6; D unclear. The CDR3 has 15 amino acids. V lost 2 bases, J lost 0 bases, and 6 bases lay in between. Germline loops: CDR1 SGHDT, CDR2 YYEEEE. The CDR3 protein is CASSLPHSGANVLTF. DNA of the CDR3: TGTGCCAGCAGCTTACCTCACTCTGGGGCCAACGTCCTGACTTTC.

The chain recombines TRBV12-3 or TRBV12-4 with TRBJ1-2; no firm D call. The CDR3 has 12 amino acids. V was cut by 6 bases and J by 6 bases, with 11 bases left in between. The CDR3 region is CASRDRAHGYTF. The CDR3 region has the DNA TGTGCCAGCAGGGACCGGGCCCATGGCTACACCTTC.

This clonotype turned up a few times. The J gene is TRBJ1-1, the V gene TRBV3-1; 8 nucleotides match TRBD1. V lost 7 bases, J lost 5 bases, and 6 bases stayed unmatched. The CDR3 length is 13 residues. Germline loops: CDR1 LGHDT, CDR2 YNNKEL (reference sequence). The CDR3: CASTSDRVTEAFF. The CDR3 nucleotides are TGTGCCAGCACCTCGGACAGGGTGACTGAAGCTTTCTTT.

The V and J genes are TRBV7-9 and TRBJ1-5; D not resolved. Germline V CDR1 and CDR2: SEHNR, FQNEAQ (reference sequence). V lost 1 base to trimming and J lost 3 bases, with 13 bases between them. This CDR3 spans 16 amino acids. CDR3 DNA: TGTGCCAGCAGCTTAGTAGGGCCGGCGAACAATCAGCCCCAGCATTTT. Protein product: CASSLVGPANNQPQHF.

The chain has TRBV5-1 and TRBJ2-1; 9 nucleotides line up with TRBD2. Germline assignment: CDR1 SGHRS and CDR2 YFSETQ. The V and J ends lost 3 bases and 10 bases, in that order; junction bases with no gene match: 17. The CDR3 totals 17 residues. The CDR3 protein is CASSSWPRGRALGEQFF. The DNA for the CDR3 is TGCGCCAGCAGCTCATGGCCCCGCGGGAGGGCCTTAGGGGAGCAGTTCTTC.

This rearrangement joins TRBV21-1 to TRBJ2-2; no DNA check was done on the table's D call, TRBD1. TRBV21-1 is a pseudogene. This CDR3 comprises 20 residues. CDR3 in DNA: TGTGCCAGCAGCAAAGCTAGGACACCCAAGGGGGTGGTTTCGTCCGGGGAGCTGTTTTTT. Protein sequence: CASSKARTPKGVVSSGELFF.

This clonotype appeared many times. The J gene is TRBJ2-1, the V gene TRBV28; TRBD1 aligns across 11 bases. Germline V gene lookup returns CDR1 MDHEN and CDR2 SYDVKM. The V gene end was trimmed by 6 bases and the J gene end by 12 bases; junction bases not matched to a gene: 16. The CDR3 is 16 residues long. CDR3 bases: TGTGCCAGCAGACAAGACCGGGACAGGGGGGCAATGGGGCAGTTCTTC. It specifies CASRQDRDRGAMGQFF.

This clonotype is deemed medium-sized. V gene TRBV5-6 combines with J gene TRBJ2-7; 9 positions match TRBD1. The germline V gene encodes CDR1 SGHDT and CDR2 YYEEEE. The CDR3 has 16 residues. The trim removed 4 bases at V and 2 bases at J, leaving 10 bases unmatched. This CDR3 is CASSPLGTGKTYEQYF. In DNA, the CDR3 is TGTGCCAGCAGCCCTTTGGGGACAGGGAAGACCTACGAGCAGTACTTC.

This clonotype occurred a few times. V is TRBV7-2 and J is TRBJ2-3, with 7 bases identical to TRBD1. The CDR3 runs to 16 residues. V was clipped by 6 bases and J by 0 bases; unmatched bases: 9. Germline CDR1 SGHTA, CDR2 FQGNSA. In DNA form, the CDR3 reads TGTGCCAGCAGACTCGGACAGGACCCTAGCACAGATACGCAGTATTTT. Protein sequence: CASRLGQDPSTDTQYF.